This T cell receptor (beta chain) was identified during a study of T cells in localized non-small cell lung cancer (TCRdb year 2020). At the level of the whole study: T cell repertoires of approximately 250 early-stage NSCLC patients were analyzed, with tumors being compared against uninvolved tumor-adjacent lungs. NSCLC patients had a mean age of approximately 70 years, and 129 were male and 85 to 110 female. The cohort comprised roughly 240 treatment-naïve NSCLC patients with resected, localized lung tumors. The full study reports these points: The highest T cell clonality was observed in uninvolved tumor-adjacent lung, where clonality exceeded that of tumor, suggesting that antigenic responses were more focused in uninvolved tumor-adjacent lung. Because multi-region tumor sequencing was not done, intratumor heterogeneity could not be ruled out. Longer overall survival was associated with higher blood T cell density, whereas shorter survival was associated with higher adjacent-lung clonality. A median of 57 of the top 100 tumor clones were detected in paired uninvolved adjacent lung, and under 30 of these tumor clones were also found among the top 100 clones of the paired uninvolved adjacent lung. Since the design was exploratory, TCR variables were selected using unadjusted p-values with no false-discovery rate correction.

The CDR3 runs 15 residues from the cysteine to the phenylalanine. The CDR3 DNA has 45 bases and is translated from base 1. The junction shows trimming of 4 bases on V and 4 bases on J, and the gene matches do not reach 10 bases of it. The germline V gene sets CDR1 to SGDLS and CDR2 to YYNGEE. TCR beta CDR3 regions were sequenced from DNA using the immunoSEQ Assay. The study's own analysis went as follows. T cell density was computed as TCR beta template counts normalized to usable DNA estimated by amplifying housekeeping genes. Richness was estimated with the preseqR package, extrapolating to 400,000 templates for PBMC samples and 120,000 templates for tissue samples. Clonality was calculated as one minus Pielou's evenness. Differential abundance testing on productive amino-acid clonotypes, with a minimum total count of 5 and an alpha of 0.1, was used to identify tissue-enriched TCRs. The Jaccard Index and the Morisita Overlap Index were used to quantify repertoire overlap between compartments. GLIPH grouped TCR beta CDR3s together with public tetramer-defined viral CDR3s, and a viral motif had to include at least three viral sequences and show V-gene enrichment. What TCRdb holds here is the immuneACCESS table cut down to in-frame rearrangements. Part of the clones is not present; checked against another copy, under half of the missing clones reflect an unresolved V gene, and the others are unexplained. Clone size and V and J calls were adopted from that table, with D and trimming inferred from the DNA. This sample has 20,000 to 25,000 clones in its table, and 92% of those were observed once. Over 12% of the sample goes to the ten largest clones.

At diagnosis, peripheral blood, uninvolved tumor-adjacent lung and tumor were collected and were preserved as a mix of fresh-frozen and FFPE material. For TCR repertoire profiling, blood samples were analyzed in the form of peripheral blood mononuclear cells. On this clone itself: This clone's antigen is unknown. Per-nucleotide qualities are absent, and no much larger clonotype sits a single base away.

This sequence was found in a man aged 40 to 70 with stage III squamous cell lung carcinoma. The sequenced sample was peripheral blood, obtained before any cancer treatment. The V and J segments used are TRBV9 and TRBJ1-1; 7 central bases correspond to TRBD1. The CDR3 region: CASSPQGQFGTEAFF. In nucleotide form, the sequence is TGTGCCAGCAGCCCCCAGGGACAGTTCGGCACTGAAGCTTTCTTT.